This T cell receptor (beta chain) was sequenced during a study of control samples from healthy donors and cancer patients. Germline V gene data show CDR1 as SGHKS and CDR2 as YYEKEE (reference sequence). V gave up 8 bases and J gave up 3 bases; unmatched junction bases: 8. The CDR3 runs to 13 residues. TCRdb's copy holds only in-frame clones and misses some; the assay was immunoSEQ multiplex PCR. The sample contains 250,000 to 300,000 clones, almost 85% of which appear only once. V gene TRBV5-5 combines with J gene TRBJ2-7; 7 bases match TRBD1. The sample consisted of PBMCs. The clonotype was recovered from a woman aged 60-70 years with lung cancer. The CDR3: CASQKRDSYEQYF. CDR3 in DNA: TGTGCCAGTCAAAAACGGGACAGCTACGAGCAGTACTTC.